This TCR beta chain is from a study of blood T cell repertoires in COVID-19. In the study overall: Acute-phase and convalescent COVID-19 samples originated in the United States, Italy and Spain. PBMCs, B-cell-depleted T cells, or T cells provided the cDNA or gDNA that made up the material.

V dropped 6 bases and J dropped 0 bases, with 13 bases sitting between them. The CDR3 sequence is 15 residues long. In germline, CDR1 is SNHLY, CDR2 FYNNEI. Only in-frame clones appear in the TCRdb table, and some are missing; sequencing was by immunoSEQ multiplex PCR. The sample shows just under 350,000 clones, around 91% of them seen only once. The chain joins TRBV2 to TRBJ2-3; no definite D call. Source material: peripheral blood. The receptor's source is a woman under 30 who had recovered from COVID-19. CDR3 loop: CASRRRQISTDTQYF. Written as DNA, the CDR3 is TGTGCCAGCAGGCGCAGACAAATTAGCACAGATACGCAGTATTTT. Using reference TRBV2 and TRBJ2-3 for the parts outside the CDR3, the full variable domain is EPEVTQTPSHQVTQMGQEVILRCVPISNHLYFYWYRQILGQKVEFLVSFYNNEISEKSEIFDDQFSVERPDGSNFTLKIRSTKLEDSAMYFCASRRRQISTDTQYFGPGTRLTVL.